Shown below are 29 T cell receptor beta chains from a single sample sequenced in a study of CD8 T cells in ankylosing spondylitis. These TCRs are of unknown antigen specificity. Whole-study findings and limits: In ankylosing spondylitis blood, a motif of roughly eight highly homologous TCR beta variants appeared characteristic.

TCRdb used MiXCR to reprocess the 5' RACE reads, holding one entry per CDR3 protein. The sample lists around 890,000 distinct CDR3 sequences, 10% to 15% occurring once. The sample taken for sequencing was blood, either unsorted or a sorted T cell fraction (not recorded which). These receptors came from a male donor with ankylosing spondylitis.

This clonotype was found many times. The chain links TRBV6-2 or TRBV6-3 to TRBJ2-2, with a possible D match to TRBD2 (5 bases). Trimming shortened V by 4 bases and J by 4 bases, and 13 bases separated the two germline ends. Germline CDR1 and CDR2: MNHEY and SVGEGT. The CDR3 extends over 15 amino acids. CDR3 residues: CASSLTPAGTGELFF. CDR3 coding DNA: TGTGCCAGCAGTTTAACGCCGGCGGGCACCGGGGAGCTGTTTTTT.

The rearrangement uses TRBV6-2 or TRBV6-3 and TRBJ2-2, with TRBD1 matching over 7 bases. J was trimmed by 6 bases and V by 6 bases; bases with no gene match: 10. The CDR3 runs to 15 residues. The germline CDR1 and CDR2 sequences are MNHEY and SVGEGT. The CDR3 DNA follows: TGTGCCAGCAGCTTTAGACAGGGACCCGCCGGGGAGCTGTTTTTT. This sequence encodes CASSFRQGPAGELFF.

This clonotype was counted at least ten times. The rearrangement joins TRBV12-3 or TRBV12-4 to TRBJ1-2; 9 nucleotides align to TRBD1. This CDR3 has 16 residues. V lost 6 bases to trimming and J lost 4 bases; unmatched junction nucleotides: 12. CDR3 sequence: CASSSRGTGSSYGYTF. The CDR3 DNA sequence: TGTGCCAGCAGCTCAAGGGGGACAGGGAGCTCCTATGGCTACACCTTC.

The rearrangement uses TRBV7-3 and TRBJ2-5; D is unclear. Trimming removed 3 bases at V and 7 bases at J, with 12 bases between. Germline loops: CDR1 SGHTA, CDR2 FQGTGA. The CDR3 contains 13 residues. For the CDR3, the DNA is TGTGCCAGCAGCTTTCGGGCTTTAGGGACCCAGTACTTC. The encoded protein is CASSFRALGTQYF.

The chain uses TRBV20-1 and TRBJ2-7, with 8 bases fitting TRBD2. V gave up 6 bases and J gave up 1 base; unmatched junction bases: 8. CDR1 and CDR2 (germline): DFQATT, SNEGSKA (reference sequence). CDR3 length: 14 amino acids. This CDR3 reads CSAASGSRSYEQYF. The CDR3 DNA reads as TGCAGTGCAGCGAGCGGGAGTCGGTCCTACGAGCAGTACTTC.

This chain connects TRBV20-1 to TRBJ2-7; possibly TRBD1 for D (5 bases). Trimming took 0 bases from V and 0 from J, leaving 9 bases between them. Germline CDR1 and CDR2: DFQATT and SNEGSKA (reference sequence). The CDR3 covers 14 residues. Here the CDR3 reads CSARDRVISYEQYF. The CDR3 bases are TGCAGTGCTAGAGACAGGGTAATCTCCTACGAGCAGTACTTC.

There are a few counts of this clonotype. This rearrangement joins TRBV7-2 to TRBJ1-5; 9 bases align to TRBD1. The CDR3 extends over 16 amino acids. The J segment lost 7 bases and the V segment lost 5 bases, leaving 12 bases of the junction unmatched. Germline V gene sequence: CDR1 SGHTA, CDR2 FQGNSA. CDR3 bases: TGTGCCAGCAGCCTGGGCTGGGACAGGGAAAACCAGCCCCAGCATTTT. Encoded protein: CASSLGWDRENQPQHF.

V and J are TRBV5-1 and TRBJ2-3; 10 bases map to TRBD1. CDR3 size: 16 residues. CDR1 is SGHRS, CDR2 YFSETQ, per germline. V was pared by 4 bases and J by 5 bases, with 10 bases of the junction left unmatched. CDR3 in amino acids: CASSHGTGEGRDTQYF. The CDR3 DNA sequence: TGCGCCAGCAGCCACGGGACAGGGGAGGGTAGAGATACGCAGTATTTT.

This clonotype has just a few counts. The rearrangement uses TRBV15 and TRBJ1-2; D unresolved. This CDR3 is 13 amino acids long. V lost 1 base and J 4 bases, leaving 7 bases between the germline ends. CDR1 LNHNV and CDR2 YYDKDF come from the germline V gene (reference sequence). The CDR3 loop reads CATSRAGFYGYTF. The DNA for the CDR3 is TGTGCCACCAGCAGAGCCGGCTTCTATGGCTACACCTTC.

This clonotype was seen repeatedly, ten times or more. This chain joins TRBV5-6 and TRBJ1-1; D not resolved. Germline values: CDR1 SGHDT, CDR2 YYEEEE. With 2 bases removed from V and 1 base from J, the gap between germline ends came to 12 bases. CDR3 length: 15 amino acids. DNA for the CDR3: TGTGCCAGCAGCTTAGGCGGCAGGTGGAACACTGAAGCTTTCTTT. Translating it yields CASSLGGRWNTEAFF.

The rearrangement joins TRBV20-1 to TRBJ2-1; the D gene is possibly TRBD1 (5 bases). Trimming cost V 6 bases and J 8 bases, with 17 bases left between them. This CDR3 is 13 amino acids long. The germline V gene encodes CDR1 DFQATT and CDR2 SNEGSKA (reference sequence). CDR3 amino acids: CSAYRSPGYEQFF. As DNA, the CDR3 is TGCAGTGCATACAGGTCGCCGGGTTATGAGCAGTTCTTC.

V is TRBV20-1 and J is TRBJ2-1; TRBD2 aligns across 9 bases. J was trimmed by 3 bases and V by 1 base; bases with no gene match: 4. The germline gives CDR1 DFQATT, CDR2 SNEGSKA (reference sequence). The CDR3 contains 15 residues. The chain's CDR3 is CSARASSGVYNEQFF. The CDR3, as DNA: TGCAGTGCTAGAGCCTCTAGCGGGGTCTACAATGAGCAGTTCTTC.

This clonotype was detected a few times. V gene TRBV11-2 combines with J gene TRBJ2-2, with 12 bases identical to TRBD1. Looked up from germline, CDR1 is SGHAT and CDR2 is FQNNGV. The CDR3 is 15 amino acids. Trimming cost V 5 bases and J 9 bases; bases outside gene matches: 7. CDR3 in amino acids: CASSPAGTGGWELFF. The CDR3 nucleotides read TGTGCCAGCAGCCCGGCGGGGACAGGGGGCTGGGAGCTGTTTTTT. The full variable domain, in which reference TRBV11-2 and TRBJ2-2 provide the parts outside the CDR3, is EAGVAQSPRYKIIEKRQSVAFWCNPISGHATLYWYQQILGQGPKLLIQFQNNGVVDDSQLPKDRFSAERLKGVDSTLKIQPAKLEDSAVYLCASSPAGTGGWELFFGEGSRLTVL.

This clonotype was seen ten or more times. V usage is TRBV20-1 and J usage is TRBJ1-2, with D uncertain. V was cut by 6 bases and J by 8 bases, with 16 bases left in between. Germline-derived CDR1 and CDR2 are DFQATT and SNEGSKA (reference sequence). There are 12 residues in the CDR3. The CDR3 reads CSATTIGGGYTF. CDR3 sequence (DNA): TGCAGTGCGACCACGATAGGAGGGGGCTACACCTTC.

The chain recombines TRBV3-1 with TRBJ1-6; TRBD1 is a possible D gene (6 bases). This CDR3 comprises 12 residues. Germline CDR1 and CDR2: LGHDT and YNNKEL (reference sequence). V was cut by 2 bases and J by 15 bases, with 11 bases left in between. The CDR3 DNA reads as TGTGCCAGCAGCCAACTTTCAGGGGACCTCCACTTT. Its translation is CASSQLSGDLHF.

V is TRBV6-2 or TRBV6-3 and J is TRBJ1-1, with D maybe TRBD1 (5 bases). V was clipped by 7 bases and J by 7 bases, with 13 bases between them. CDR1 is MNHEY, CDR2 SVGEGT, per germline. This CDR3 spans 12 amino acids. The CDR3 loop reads CASNFREDEAFF. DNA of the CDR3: TGTGCCAGCAACTTCAGGGAGGATGAAGCTTTCTTT.

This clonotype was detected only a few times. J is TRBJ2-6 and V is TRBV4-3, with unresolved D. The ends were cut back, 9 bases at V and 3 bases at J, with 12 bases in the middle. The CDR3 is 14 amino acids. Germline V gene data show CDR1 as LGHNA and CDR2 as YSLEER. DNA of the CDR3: TGCGCCAGTGGTTTCCTTAGTGGGGCCAACGTCCTGACTTTC. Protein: CASGFLSGANVLTF.

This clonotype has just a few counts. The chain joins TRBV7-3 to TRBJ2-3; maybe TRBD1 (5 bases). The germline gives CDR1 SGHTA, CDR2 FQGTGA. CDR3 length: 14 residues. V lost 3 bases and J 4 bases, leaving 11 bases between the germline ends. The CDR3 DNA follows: TGTGCCAGCAGCTTCGCCAGGGCGGCAGATACGCAGTATTTT. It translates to CASSFARAADTQYF.

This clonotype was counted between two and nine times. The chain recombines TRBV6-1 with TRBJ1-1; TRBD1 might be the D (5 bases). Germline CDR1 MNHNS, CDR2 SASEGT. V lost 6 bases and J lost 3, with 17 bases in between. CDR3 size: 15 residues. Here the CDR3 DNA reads TGTGCCAGCAGCCATCGGGACGGACGTCACACTGAAGCTTTCTTT. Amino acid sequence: CASSHRDGRHTEAFF.

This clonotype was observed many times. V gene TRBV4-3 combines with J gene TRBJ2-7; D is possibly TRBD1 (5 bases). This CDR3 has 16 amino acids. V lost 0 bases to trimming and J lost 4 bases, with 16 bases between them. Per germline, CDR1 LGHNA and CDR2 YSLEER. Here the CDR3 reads CASSQDTRTGTYEQYF. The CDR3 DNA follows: TGCGCCAGCAGCCAAGATACCCGTACAGGAACTTACGAGCAGTACTTC.

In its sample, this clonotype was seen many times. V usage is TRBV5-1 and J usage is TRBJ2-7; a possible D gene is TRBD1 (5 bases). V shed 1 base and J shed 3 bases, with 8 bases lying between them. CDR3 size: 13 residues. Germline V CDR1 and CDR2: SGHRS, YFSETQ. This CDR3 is CASSLIDSYEQYF. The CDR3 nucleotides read TGCGCCAGCAGCTTGATAGACAGCTACGAGCAGTACTTC.

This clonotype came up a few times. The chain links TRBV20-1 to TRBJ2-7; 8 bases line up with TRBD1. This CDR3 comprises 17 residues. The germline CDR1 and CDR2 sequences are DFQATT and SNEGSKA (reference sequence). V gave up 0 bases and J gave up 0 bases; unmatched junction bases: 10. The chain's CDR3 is CSARDSARQGISYEQYF. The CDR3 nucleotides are TGCAGTGCTAGAGATTCGGCGAGACAGGGGATCTCCTACGAGCAGTACTTC.

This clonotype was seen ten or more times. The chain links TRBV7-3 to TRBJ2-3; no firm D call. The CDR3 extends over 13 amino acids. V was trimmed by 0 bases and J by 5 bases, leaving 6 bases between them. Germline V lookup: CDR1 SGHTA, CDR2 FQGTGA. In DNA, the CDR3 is TGTGCCAGCAGCTTAACAGGGAAAGATACGCAGTATTTT. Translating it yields CASSLTGKDTQYF.

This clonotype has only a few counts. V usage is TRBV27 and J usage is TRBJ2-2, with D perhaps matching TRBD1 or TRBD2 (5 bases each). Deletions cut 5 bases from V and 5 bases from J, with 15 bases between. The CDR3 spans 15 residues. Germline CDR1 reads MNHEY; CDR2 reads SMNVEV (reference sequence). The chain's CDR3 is CASSLRDGRTGELFF. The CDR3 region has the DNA TGTGCCAGCAGTCTTAGGGACGGTCGGACCGGGGAGCTGTTTTTT.

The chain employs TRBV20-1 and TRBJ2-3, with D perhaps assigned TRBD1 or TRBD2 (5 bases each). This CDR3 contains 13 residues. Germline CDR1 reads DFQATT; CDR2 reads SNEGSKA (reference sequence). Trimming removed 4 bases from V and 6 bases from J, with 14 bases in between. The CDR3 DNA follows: TGCAGTGCTAAGAAGGGACCCTCGGATACGCAGTATTTT. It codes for CSAKKGPSDTQYF.

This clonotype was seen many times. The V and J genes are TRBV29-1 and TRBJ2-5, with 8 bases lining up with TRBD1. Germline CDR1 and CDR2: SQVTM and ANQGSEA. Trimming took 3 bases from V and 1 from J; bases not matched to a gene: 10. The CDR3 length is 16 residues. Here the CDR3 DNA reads TGCAGCGTTGACCGGACAGGGTCGAGGTCCCAAGAGACCCAGTACTTC. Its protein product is CSVDRTGSRSQETQYF.

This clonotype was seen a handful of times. The CDR3 DNA follows: TGCGCCAGCAGCAGGGGTAGCGGGGCCACGGGGAATGAGCAGTTCTTC. It yields the protein CASSRGSGATGNEQFF. The chain recombines TRBV5-1 with TRBJ2-1; 8 bases map to TRBD2. V was clipped by 4 bases and J by 7 bases; unmatched bases: 13. The CDR3 is 16 amino acids. Germline lookup yields CDR1 SGHRS and CDR2 YFSETQ.

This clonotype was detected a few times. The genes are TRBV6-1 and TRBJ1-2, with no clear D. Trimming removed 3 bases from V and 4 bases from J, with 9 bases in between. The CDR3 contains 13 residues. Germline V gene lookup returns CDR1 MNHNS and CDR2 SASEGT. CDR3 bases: TGTGCCAGCAGTGACAGGTTTAGCTATGGCTACACCTTC. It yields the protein CASSDRFSYGYTF.

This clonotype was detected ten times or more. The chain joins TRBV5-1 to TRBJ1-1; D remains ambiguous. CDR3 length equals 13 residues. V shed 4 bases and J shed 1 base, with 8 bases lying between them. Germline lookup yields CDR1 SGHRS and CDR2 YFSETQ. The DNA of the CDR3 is TGCGCCAGCAGCGAACAATCGAACACTGAAGCTTTCTTT. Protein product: CASSEQSNTEAFF. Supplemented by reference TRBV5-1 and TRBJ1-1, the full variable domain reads KAGVTQTPRYLIKTRGQQVTLSCSPISGHRSVSWYQQTPGQGLQFLFEYFSETQRNKGNFPGRFSGRQFSNSRSEMNVSTLELGDSALYLCASSEQSNTEAFFGQGTRLTVV.